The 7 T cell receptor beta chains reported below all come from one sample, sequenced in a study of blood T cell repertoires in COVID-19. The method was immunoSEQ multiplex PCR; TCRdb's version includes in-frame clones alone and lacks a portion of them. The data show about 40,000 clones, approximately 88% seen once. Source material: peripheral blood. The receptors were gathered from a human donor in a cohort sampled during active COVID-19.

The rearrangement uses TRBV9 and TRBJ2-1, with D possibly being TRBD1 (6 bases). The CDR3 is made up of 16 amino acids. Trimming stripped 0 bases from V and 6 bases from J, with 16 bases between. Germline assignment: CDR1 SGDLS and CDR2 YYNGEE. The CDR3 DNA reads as TGTGCCAGCAGCGTAGCTCTTCAGGGGCCGGGCAATGAGCAGTTCTTC. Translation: CASSVALQGPGNEQFF.

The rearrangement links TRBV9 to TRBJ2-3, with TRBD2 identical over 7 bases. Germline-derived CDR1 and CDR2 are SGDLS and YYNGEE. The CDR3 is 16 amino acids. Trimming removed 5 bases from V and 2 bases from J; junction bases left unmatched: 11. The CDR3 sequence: CASSHLQGRDTDTQYF. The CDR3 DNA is TGTGCCAGCAGTCACCTACAAGGGAGGGACACAGATACGCAGTATTTT. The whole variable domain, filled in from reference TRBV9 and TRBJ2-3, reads DSGVTQTPKHLITATGQRVTLRCSPRSGDLSVYWYQQSLDQGLQFLIQYYNGEERAKGNILERFSAQQFPDLHSELNLSSLELGDSALYFCASSHLQGRDTDTQYFGPGTRLTVL.

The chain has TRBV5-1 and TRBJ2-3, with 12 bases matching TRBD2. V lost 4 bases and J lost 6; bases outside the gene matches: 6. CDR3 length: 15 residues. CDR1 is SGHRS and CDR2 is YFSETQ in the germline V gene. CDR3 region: CASSGLAGGMDTQYF. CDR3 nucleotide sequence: TGCGCCAGCAGCGGGCTAGCGGGAGGGATGGATACGCAGTATTTT.

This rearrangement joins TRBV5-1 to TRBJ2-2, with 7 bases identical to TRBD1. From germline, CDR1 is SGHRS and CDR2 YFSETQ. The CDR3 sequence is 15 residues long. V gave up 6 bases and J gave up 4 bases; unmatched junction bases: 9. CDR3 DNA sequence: TGCGCCAGCACCGACAGGGCGTACGGCACCGGGGAGCTGTTTTTT. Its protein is CASTDRAYGTGELFF.

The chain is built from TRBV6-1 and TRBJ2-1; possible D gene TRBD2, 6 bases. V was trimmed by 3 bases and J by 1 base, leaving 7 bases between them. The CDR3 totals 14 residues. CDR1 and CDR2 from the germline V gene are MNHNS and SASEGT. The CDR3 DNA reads TGTGCCAGCAGTGACCGGGGGTCCTACAATGAGCAGTTCTTC. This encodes CASSDRGSYNEQFF.

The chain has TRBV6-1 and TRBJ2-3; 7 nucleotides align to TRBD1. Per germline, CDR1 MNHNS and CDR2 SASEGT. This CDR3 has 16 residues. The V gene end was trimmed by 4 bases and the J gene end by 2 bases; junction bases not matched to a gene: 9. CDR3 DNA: TGTGCCAGCAGTGCCCACTTGACAGGGCACACAGATACGCAGTATTTT. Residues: CASSAHLTGHTDTQYF.

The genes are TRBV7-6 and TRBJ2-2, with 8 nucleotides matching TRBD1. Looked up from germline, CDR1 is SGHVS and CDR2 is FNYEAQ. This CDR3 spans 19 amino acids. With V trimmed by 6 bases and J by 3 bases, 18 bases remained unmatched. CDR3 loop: CASSPETGESWRDTGELFF. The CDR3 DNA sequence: TGTGCCAGCAGTCCCGAGACAGGGGAATCTTGGCGGGACACCGGGGAGCTGTTTTTT.